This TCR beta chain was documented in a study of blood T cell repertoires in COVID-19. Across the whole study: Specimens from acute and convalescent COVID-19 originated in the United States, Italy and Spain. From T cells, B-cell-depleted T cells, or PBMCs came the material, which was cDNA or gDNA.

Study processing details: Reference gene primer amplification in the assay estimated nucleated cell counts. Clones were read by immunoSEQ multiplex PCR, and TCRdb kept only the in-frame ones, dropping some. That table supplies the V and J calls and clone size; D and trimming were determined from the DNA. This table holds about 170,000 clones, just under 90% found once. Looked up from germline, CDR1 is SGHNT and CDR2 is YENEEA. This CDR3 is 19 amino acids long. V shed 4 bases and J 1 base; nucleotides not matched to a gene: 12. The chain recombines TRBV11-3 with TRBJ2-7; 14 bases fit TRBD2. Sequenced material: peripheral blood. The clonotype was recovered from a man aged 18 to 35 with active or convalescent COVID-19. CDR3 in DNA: TGTGCCAGCAGCTCTCGTGGGACTAGCGGGAGTGAGTGGTCCTACGAGCAGTACTTC. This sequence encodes CASSSRGTSGSEWSYEQYF.